This T cell receptor (beta chain) was found in a study of T cells after yellow fever vaccination. Study conclusions and caveats: Reappearance after the booster was observed for most primary-vaccination clones (about 96% CD4, just over 85% CD8).

TCRdb processed the 5' RACE reads anew with MiXCR; each CDR3 protein has one entry. The profile shows more than 350,000 distinct CDR3 sequences, 11% of them singletons. A remark on this clonotype: Its antigen remains unknown.

This sample comprised PBMCs, obtained on the day of the first yellow fever vaccination. The receptor's source is a man in his late teens or twenties who received the YFV17D yellow fever vaccine.

DNA of the CDR3: TGTGCCCCCATTCAAGGGGGAGAGACCCAGTACTTC. This sequence encodes CAPIQGGETQYF. This rearrangement joins TRBV7-9 to TRBJ2-5, with D maybe TRBD1 (6 bases). The CDR3 length is 12 residues. Looked up from germline, CDR1 is SEHNR and CDR2 is FQNEAQ (reference sequence). V dropped 11 bases and J dropped 4 bases, with 14 bases sitting between them.